The 15 T cell receptor beta chains in this list originate from one sample, sequenced in a study of blood T cell repertoires in COVID-19. The assay was immunoSEQ multiplex PCR, and TCRdb's table has in-frame clones only and misses some. There are about 150,000 clones in the sample; 91% occur only once, and about 0.57% lies in the top ten. Specimen: peripheral blood. The receptor set was obtained from a man aged 50 or older with acute or convalescent COVID-19.

The genes are TRBV7-2 and TRBJ2-5; TRBD2 is a possible D gene (5 bases). V was trimmed by 5 bases and J by 1 base, leaving 11 bases between them. Germline CDR1 SGHTA, CDR2 FQGNSA. This CDR3 contains 14 residues. The CDR3 reads CASSQDWIQETQYF. CDR3 nucleotide sequence: TGTGCCAGCAGCCAGGACTGGATCCAAGAGACCCAGTACTTC.

The chain uses TRBV19 and TRBJ1-4, with D possibly being TRBD1 (5 bases). The length of the CDR3 is 14 residues. CDR1 is LNHDA and CDR2 is SQIVND in the germline V gene (reference sequence). V was clipped by 7 bases and J by 3 bases, with 12 bases between them. In nucleotides, the CDR3 is TGTGCCAGTAACCCAGGGTGGCCTAATGAAAAACTGTTTTTT. This gives the protein CASNPGWPNEKLFF.

The J gene is TRBJ2-5, the V gene TRBV18, with D tentatively TRBD2 (6 bases). The ends were cut back, 0 bases at V and 0 bases at J, with 14 bases in the middle. This CDR3 spans 17 amino acids. Germline values: CDR1 KGHSH, CDR2 LQKENI. DNA of the CDR3: TGTGCCAGCTCACCACCTGGCGGGGCGTTCTACCAAGAGACCCAGTACTTC. Protein product: CASSPPGGAFYQETQYF. Full variable domain (outside the CDR3, taken from reference TRBV18 and TRBJ2-5): NAGVMQNPRHLVRRRGQEARLRCSPMKGHSHVYWYRQLPEEGLKFMVYLQKENIIDESGMPKERFSAEFPKEGPSILRIQQVVRGDSAAYFCASSPPGGAFYQETQYFGPGTRLLVL.

The chain is built from TRBV15 and TRBJ1-2, with a tentative D call TRBD1 (5 bases). Per the germline V gene, CDR1 is LNHNV and CDR2 is YYDKDF (reference sequence). Trimming took 3 bases from V and 6 from J, leaving 14 bases between them. The CDR3 spans 14 residues. The CDR3: CATSSRDLIDGYTF. The CDR3 coding sequence is TGTGCCACCAGCAGCAGGGATCTAATAGATGGCTACACCTTC.

This sequence joins TRBV5-1 and TRBJ1-6, with 7 bases matching TRBD1. J was trimmed by 6 bases and V by 3 bases; bases with no gene match: 3. This CDR3 has 14 amino acids. From germline, CDR1 is SGHRS and CDR2 YFSETQ. As DNA, the CDR3 is TGCGCCAGCAGCTCCGGACAGGCTAATTCACCCCTCCACTTT. It translates to CASSSGQANSPLHF.

The chain links TRBV10-3 to TRBJ2-2, with a weak D call TRBD2 (5 bases). V was clipped by 1 base and J by 3 bases, with 6 bases between them. Germline V gives CDR1 ENHRY, CDR2 SYGVKD. The CDR3 spans 14 residues. CDR3 sequence: CAISELLDTGELFF. The CDR3 bases are TGTGCCATCAGTGAGTTACTAGACACCGGGGAGCTGTTTTTT.

The V and J genes are TRBV7-9 and TRBJ2-1, with D possibly TRBD2 on 6 matching bases. Trimming removed 8 bases at V and 2 bases at J, with 13 bases between. The CDR3 is made up of 14 amino acids. CDR1 and CDR2 from the germline V gene are SEHNR and FQNEAQ (reference sequence). The CDR3 region is CASLTGLAYNEQFF. As DNA, the CDR3 is TGTGCCAGCCTCACGGGACTGGCCTACAATGAGCAGTTCTTC.

The chain couples TRBV24-1 to TRBJ2-2, with 9 bases that match TRBD1. J gave up 7 bases and V 4 bases, and 6 bases lay outside the gene matches. The CDR3 covers 15 residues. Germline assignment: CDR1 KGHDR and CDR2 SFDVKD. DNA of the CDR3: TGTGCCACCAGTGACACAGGGGGCCGGGTCGGGGAGCTGTTTTTT. It encodes CATSDTGGRVGELFF.

Only one count was recorded for this clone. J is TRBJ1-1 and V is TRBV28; D is unresolved. This CDR3 is built from 13 residues. With 7 bases removed from V and 2 bases from J, the gap between germline ends came to 11 bases. The germline gives CDR1 MDHEN, CDR2 SYDVKM. CDR3 amino acids: CASTTAPNTEAFF. The CDR3 bases are TGTGCCAGCACTACCGCCCCCAACACTGAAGCTTTCTTT.

The chain couples TRBV9 to TRBJ2-5; D not resolved. Germline V CDR1 and CDR2: SGDLS, YYNGEE. The CDR3 sequence is 13 residues long. V dropped 0 bases and J dropped 5 bases, with 8 bases sitting between them. CDR3: CASSVVAWETQYF. CDR3 in DNA: TGTGCCAGCAGCGTAGTGGCCTGGGAGACCCAGTACTTC.

This chain joins TRBV10-1 and TRBJ2-1; TRBD2 aligns across 10 bases. With V trimmed by 8 bases and J by 3 bases, 16 bases remained unmatched. Germline CDR1 is WNHNN and CDR2 is SYGVQD (reference sequence). This CDR3 is 18 amino acids long. As DNA, the CDR3 is TGCGCCAGCTATACTCCTCGAAGAGCGGGAGGGGGCTACAATGAGCAGTTCTTC. Encoded protein: CASYTPRRAGGGYNEQFF.

The chain uses TRBV5-1 and TRBJ1-5, with 8 bases lining up with TRBD1. Germline loops: CDR1 SGHRS, CDR2 YFSETQ. This CDR3 is 15 amino acids long. The V and J ends lost 1 base and 3 bases, in that order; junction bases with no gene match: 3. Here the CDR3 reads CASSLTGGNNQPQHF. DNA for the CDR3: TGCGCCAGCAGCTTGACAGGGGGGAACAATCAGCCCCAGCATTTT.

The J gene is TRBJ2-5, the V gene TRBV7-2, with 10 bases matching TRBD2. CDR1 is SGHTA and CDR2 is FQGNSA in the germline V gene. This CDR3 has 15 amino acids. J gave up 3 bases and V 6 bases, and 7 bases lay outside the gene matches. CDR3 residues: CASSTLGTSEETQYF. CDR3 nucleotide sequence: TGTGCCAGCAGTACGTTGGGGACTAGCGAAGAGACCCAGTACTTC.

V usage is TRBV27 and J usage is TRBJ2-1, with 7 nucleotides matching TRBD2. The CDR3 spans 15 residues. With 6 bases clipped from V and 4 bases from J, the junction kept 9 bases outside the gene matches. Germline V gene data show CDR1 as MNHEY and CDR2 as SMNVEV (reference sequence). The CDR3 coding sequence is TGTGCCAGCAGAAAATGGGGGGGTCAATACAATGAGCAGTTCTTC. This translates into CASRKWGGQYNEQFF.

This clone was counted a single time. The V gene is TRBV9, the J gene TRBJ1-1; D remains unclear. The CDR3 length is 13 residues. Trimming stripped 4 bases from V and 5 bases from J, with 12 bases between. CDR1 and CDR2 (germline): SGDLS, YYNGEE. CDR3 amino acids: CASSPFGVTEAFF. The CDR3 DNA is TGTGCCAGCAGCCCATTCGGGGTAACTGAAGCTTTCTTT.